The rows below give T cell receptor beta chains drawn from one sample of a study of blood T cell repertoires in COVID-19. Measured with immunoSEQ multiplex PCR; TCRdb has only the in-frame clones, and not every one. The sample shows about 190,000 clones, about nine tenths of them seen only once. Sequencing was carried out using peripheral blood. These receptors were collected from a man between 65 and 85 years old with active or convalescent COVID-19. Both conserved end residues are part of each CDR3. Only part of the rows carry a size: once, few, many, or a class if the clone is expanded.

size: .; V: TRBV3-1/TRBV3-2; J: TRBJ1-5; CDR3: CASSPDRPLSNQPQHF
size: .; V: TRBV11-2; J: TRBJ1-4; CDR3: CASSLRDRGLLSTNEKLFF
size: .; V: TRBV6-5; J: TRBJ2-2; CDR3: CASKVQGNTGELFF
size: .; V: TRBV27; J: TRBJ1-2; CDR3: CASSVRGGYGYTF
size: .; V: TRBV6-2/TRBV6-3; J: TRBJ2-7; CDR3: CASSYPYYEQYF
size: .; V: TRBV5-4; J: TRBJ1-1; CDR3: CASSRTGNTEAFF
size: .; V: TRBV28; J: TRBJ1-5; CDR3: CASSQGMVNQPQHF
size: once; V: TRBV7-2; J: TRBJ1-2; CDR3: CASSRRSHTGGSGYTF
size: once; V: TRBV28; J: TRBJ2-3; CDR3: CASSPPLPGTQYF
size: .; V: TRBV4-3; J: TRBJ1-1; CDR3: CASSQVQGTEAFF
size: .; V: TRBV11-2; J: TRBJ1-1; CDR3: CASSQDRGLVTEAFF
size: .; V: TRBV27; J: TRBJ1-4; CDR3: CASSLGAQTNEKLFF
size: .; V: TRBV2; J: TRBJ2-7; CDR3: CASSAEMELMRQYF
size: once; V: TRBV5-4; J: TRBJ1-4; CDR3: CASSPSGGSEKLFF
size: .; V: TRBV4-1; J: TRBJ1-6; CDR3: CASSQSRGFTYNSPLHF
size: .; V: TRBV30; J: TRBJ2-1; CDR3: CAWSTGLAHPRQFF
size: few; V: TRBV11-2; J: TRBJ2-2; CDR3: CASSRDRGTGELFF
size: .; V: TRBV27; J: TRBJ2-7; CDR3: CASSLDGTEAYEQYF
size: few; V: TRBV4-3; J: TRBJ2-2; CDR3: CASSQEAGAGELFF
size: many; V: TRBV30; J: TRBJ1-5; CDR3: CAWSAPTGAHLINQPQHF
size: .; V: TRBV30; J: TRBJ2-3; CDR3: CAWSIQASTDTQYF
size: .; V: TRBV7-2; J: TRBJ2-7; CDR3: CASSLGLAGGLGSYEQYF
size: .; V: TRBV24-1; J: TRBJ2-3; CDR3: CATSDFRDTSTDTQYF
size: .; V: TRBV30; J: TRBJ2-5; CDR3: CAWSETGLAGVETQYF
size: few; V: TRBV27; J: TRBJ1-2; CDR3: CASSSRARDRARNYGYTF
size: .; V: TRBV19; J: TRBJ2-7; CDR3: CASSTRLGTGKLEQYF
size: .; V: TRBV5-4; J: TRBJ2-3; CDR3: CASSSGQGFADTQYF
size: .; V: TRBV7-2; J: TRBJ2-3; CDR3: CASSYWGLNTDTQYF
size: .; V: TRBV29-1; J: TRBJ1-2; CDR3: CSVESGGGAGYGYTF
size: .; V: TRBV27; J: TRBJ2-1; CDR3: CARTAVTSGSCNEQFF
size: .; V: TRBV28; J: TRBJ1-1; CDR3: CASGYPTENTEAFF
size: .; V: TRBV6-5; J: TRBJ1-4; CDR3: CASSPVATNEKLFF
size: .; V: TRBV6-9; J: TRBJ2-3; CDR3: CASSYPAVSTDTQYF
size: .; V: TRBV28; J: TRBJ2-5; CDR3: CASSFSGQPSVQYF
size: .; V: TRBV20-1; J: TRBJ1-2; CDR3: CSASPVGYTF
size: .; V: TRBV6-5; J: TRBJ1-6; CDR3: CASSYSPRGNSPLHF
size: .; V: TRBV19; J: TRBJ1-5; CDR3: CASSTNIPQPQHF
size: .; V: TRBV24-1; J: TRBJ2-3; CDR3: CATSDTGGAQTDTQYF
size: .; V: TRBV7-8; J: TRBJ1-6; CDR3: CASSLGTVLNSPLHF
size: once; V: TRBV9; J: TRBJ2-2; CDR3: CASSPRGTLVTGELFF
size: .; V: TRBV30; J: TRBJ1-4; CDR3: CAWSRTWGQVDEKLFF
size: .; V: TRBV12-2; J: TRBJ2-5; CDR3: CASRWVVGRETQYF
size: .; V: TRBV10-3; J: TRBJ2-7; CDR3: CAISEGPEQYF